This TCR beta chain comes out of a study of blood T cells in healthy people across ages. For the second PCR, which ran for about 7 to 11 cycles, a sample-barcoded 5' primer and a J-beta primer mix were used. Via MiXCR, TCRdb re-called the 5' RACE reads, giving one row per CDR3 protein. This sample carries more than 700,000 distinct CDR3 sequences, around 45% of them seen once, and the ten largest clones take around 18%. The length of the CDR3 is 19 residues. The donors, healthy Caucasians from Russia, were aged roughly 6 to 90. Specimen: blood. This chain connects TRBV12-3 or TRBV12-4 to TRBJ2-7; 8 positions agree with TRBD2. The J call may be mistaken, given a closer DNA end match to TRBJ2-4. This receptor was taken from a man older than 75 in good health. The CDR3 bases are TGTGCCAGCAGTTTCTCGCCCAGCGGGGGCAAGTTGGCCAAAAACATTCAGTACTTC. Residues: CASSFSPSGGKLAKNIQYF.